Listed here are 12 T cell receptor beta chains from one sample, sequenced in a study of T cells in narcolepsy. The protocol was immunoSEQ multiplex PCR, while the TCRdb copy is restricted to in-frame clones and leaves out a portion. The sample records roughly 20,000 clones, 80% to 85% being singletons. Sample: memory (CD45RA-) CD4+ T cells from blood. These receptor sequences come from a human donor in good health.

CDR3 nucleotides: TGTGCCAGCAGCTTGAGTCTAGCGGGAGATACGCAGTATTTT. The encoded protein is CASSLSLAGDTQYF. J is TRBJ2-3 and V is TRBV7-2, with TRBD2 matching over 8 bases. This CDR3 is built from 14 residues. V was pared by 3 bases and J by 5 bases, with 4 bases of the junction left unmatched. Per germline, CDR1 SGHTA and CDR2 FQGNSA.

J is TRBJ2-1 and V is TRBV7-9; TRBD2 matches 8 bases. In germline, CDR1 is SEHNR, CDR2 FQNEAQ (reference sequence). This CDR3 is built from 16 residues. J was trimmed by 2 bases and V by 5 bases; bases with no gene match: 8. CDR3 loop: CASSLYGGGPYNEQFF. The DNA of the CDR3 is TGTGCCAGCAGCCTATACGGGGGGGGCCCCTACAATGAGCAGTTCTTC.

The J gene is TRBJ2-5, the V gene TRBV7-3; TRBD2 agrees at 7 bases. The V gene end was trimmed by 1 base and the J gene end by 4 bases; junction bases not matched to a gene: 9. Germline V lookup: CDR1 SGHTA, CDR2 FQGTGA. The length of the CDR3 is 16 residues. As DNA, the CDR3 is TGTGCCAGCAGCTTAAATTTGGCGGGAGAGGGAGAGACCCAGTACTTC. Translating gives CASSLNLAGEGETQYF. The full variable domain, completed using reference TRBV7-3 and TRBJ2-5, is GAGVSQTPSNKVTEKGKYVELRCDPISGHTALYWYRQSLGQGPEFLIYFQGTGAADDSGLPNDRFFAVRPEGSVSTLKIQRTERGDSAVYLCASSLNLAGEGETQYFGPGTRLLVL.

The genes are TRBV11-2 and TRBJ2-5, with D hard to call. The CDR3 runs 11 residues. Germline V gene sequence: CDR1 SGHAT, CDR2 FQNNGV. Trimming shortened V by 5 bases and J by 1 base, and 2 bases separated the two germline ends. CDR3 bases: TGTGCCAGCAGCCGCCAAGAGACCCAGTACTTC. It translates to CASSRQETQYF. Looking up the rest from reference TRBV11-2 and TRBJ2-5 gives the full variable domain: EAGVAQSPRYKIIEKRQSVAFWCNPISGHATLYWYQQILGQGPKLLIQFQNNGVVDDSQLPKDRFSAERLKGVDSTLKIQPAKLEDSAVYLCASSRQETQYFGPGTRLLVL.

J is TRBJ1-2 and V is TRBV18; D may be TRBD1 (5 bases). The CDR3 is 14 amino acids. Germline loops: CDR1 KGHSH, CDR2 LQKENI. Trimming took off 3 bases at V and 7 bases at J, with 15 bases between the two ends. The CDR3 sequence: CASSPSGGTVGYTF. The CDR3 DNA reads TGTGCCAGCTCACCGTCCGGGGGGACGGTTGGCTACACCTTC.

A single count supports this clone. The gene calls are TRBV10-3 and TRBJ1-5, with 8 bases aligning to TRBD1. The CDR3 runs 15 residues. J gave up 5 bases and V 4 bases, and 7 bases lay outside the gene matches. Germline V CDR1 and CDR2: ENHRY, SYGVKD. CDR3 sequence: CAISVSGGVHQPQHF. The CDR3 DNA sequence: TGTGCCATCAGTGTTTCAGGGGGCGTTCATCAGCCCCAGCATTTT.

The rearrangement links TRBV6-5 to TRBJ2-7; D is possibly TRBD1 (6 bases). V was pared by 2 bases and J by 0 bases, with 14 bases between. Per the germline V gene, CDR1 is MNHEY and CDR2 is SVGAGI. This CDR3 spans 16 amino acids. The CDR3 DNA sequence: TGTGCCAGCAGTTACCTATCCGGGACATTCTCCTACGAGCAGTACTTC. It codes for CASSYLSGTFSYEQYF.

The CDR3 DNA sequence: TGTGCCAGCAGCGCTGACCGGGACTCAAATGGGGATACGCAGTATTTT. Translation gives CASSADRDSNGDTQYF. V usage is TRBV9 and J usage is TRBJ2-3, with D perhaps matching TRBD2 (6 bases). Germline CDR1 SGDLS, CDR2 YYNGEE. V gave up 3 bases and J gave up 6 bases, with 20 bases separating them. This CDR3 region has 16 residues.

The V and J genes are TRBV4-3 and TRBJ2-4; D might be TRBD2 (6 bases). The CDR3 sequence is 15 residues long. Deletions cut 2 bases from V and 3 bases from J, with 11 bases between. CDR1 LGHNA and CDR2 YSLEER come from the germline V gene. CDR3 bases: TGCGCCAGCAGCCAAAATCGCGGGGTCAAAAACATTCAGTACTTC. Translated, it gives CASSQNRGVKNIQYF.

The chain has TRBV9 and TRBJ1-5; D is uncertain. The CDR3 is 15 amino acids. Germline CDR1 is SGDLS and CDR2 is YYNGEE. Trimming removed 0 bases at V and 2 bases at J, with 9 bases between. This CDR3 is CASSVVRVGNQPQHF. The CDR3 region has the DNA TGTGCCAGCAGCGTAGTGAGGGTAGGCAATCAGCCCCAGCATTTT. The full variable domain, in which reference TRBV9 and TRBJ1-5 provide the parts outside the CDR3, is DSGVTQTPKHLITATGQRVTLRCSPRSGDLSVYWYQQSLDQGLQFLIQYYNGEERAKGNILERFSAQQFPDLHSELNLSSLELGDSALYFCASSVVRVGNQPQHFGDGTRLSIL.

The J gene is TRBJ2-3, the V gene TRBV5-8; D is uncertain. Germline V gene lookup returns CDR1 SGHTS and CDR2 YDEGEE. V was pared by 0 bases and J by 3 bases, with 5 bases between. The CDR3 contains 13 residues. The CDR3 DNA reads as TGTGCCAGCAGCTTGGGGCCTACAGATACGCAGTATTTT. The encoded protein is CASSLGPTDTQYF.

This clone was detected a few times. The chain has TRBV14 and TRBJ2-5, with 13 bases aligning to TRBD2. This CDR3 comprises 17 residues. CDR1 SGHDN and CDR2 FVKESK come from the germline V gene. The J segment lost 3 bases and the V segment lost 2 bases, leaving 6 bases of the junction unmatched. CDR3 coding DNA: TGTGCCAGCAGCCAAACTAGCGGGAGGGGCCCCGAAGAGACCCAGTACTTC. Amino acids: CASSQTSGRGPEETQYF.